This T cell receptor beta chain was documented in a study of blood T cell repertoires in COVID-19 (dated by TCRdb to the early 2020s). At the level of the whole study: The collaborator samples originated in the United States, Italy and Spain and spanned the acute and convalescent phases of COVID-19. The material from the prospective study consisted of cDNA or gDNA derived from T cells, B-cell-depleted T cells, or PBMCs. Subjects who had been exposed to COVID-19, were actively infected with it, or had recovered from it provided the deeply sampled blood TCRbeta repertoires that made up the dataset. The repertoires were released in a freely available public database intended as a resource for research on the immune response to SARS-CoV-2. Samples were obtained from the ongoing ImmuneRACE study (first 160 participants) and from 1,254 subjects provided by 6 global collaborators. A de-identified subject ID, COVID-19 status, age in years and sex were almost always included in the sample metadata. Where available, HLA class I and class II types were obtained from metadata supplied by the sample provider rather than from assay-based typing. Study-wide findings and limitations: The quantity of clinical and demographic metadata differed by source and by participant and was supplied without curation.

In the prospective study, participants were roughly 18 to 100 years old, resided in fewer than 25 geographic areas of the United States, and were enrolled through a virtual design. To assign participants to cohorts, the prospective study relied on clinical history that participants themselves reported in a screening survey and a study questionnaire. ImmuneRACE Cohort 3 recovered participants were defined by two consecutive negative NP/OP PCR tests, healthcare professional clearance, or symptom resolution. Mobile phlebotomists in the prospective study collected whole blood, serum and a nasopharyngeal or oropharyngeal swab from every participant. Over a roughly two-month period, participants in the prospective study had the option of providing additional blood draws and questionnaires. Prospective study blood samples were shipped either frozen or at room temperature before DNA extraction. Regarding this clone: Its antigen is currently not known. No qualities accompany the bases; no much larger clone lies one base away.

TCRbeta CDR3 regions were amplified from genomic DNA using the immunoSEQ Assay, a bias-controlled multiplex PCR. The source study handled its data this way. The number of nucleated cells in each sample was estimated from the amplification of reference gene primers within the assay. Sequence reads were collapsed and filtered to measure the absolute abundance of every unique TCRbeta CDR3 rearrangement. For each sample, productive Simpson clonality was calculated by taking the square root of Simpson's diversity index across productive rearrangements. Imported from immuneACCESS, the table was reduced by TCRdb to in-frame sequences with V and J called. These copies leave out some clones; in studies compared against another copy, an unresolved V gene accounts for under half, and the cause of the remainder is not known. The DNA was the basis for D and trimming; V, J and clone size are from that table. This sample is represented by 300,000 to 450,000 clones; 87% of them were singletons. Approximately 1.3% of the sample goes to the ten largest clones.

The CDR3 runs 16 amino acids, cysteine and phenylalanine included. Left in the record is the CDR3 DNA by itself, 48 bases read in frame from the first base. Sequenced sample: PBMCs or T cells enriched from blood (not recorded which). This clonotype originated in a young man who had recovered from COVID-19. The V and J genes are TRBV21-1 and TRBJ2-3; the table calls TRBD1, which could not be checked here. TRBV21-1 is a pseudogene. The DNA sequence is as follows: TGTGCCAGCAGCAAAGCCAAAACAGGGGGCACAGATACGCAGTATTTT. It encodes CASSKAKTGGTDTQYF.